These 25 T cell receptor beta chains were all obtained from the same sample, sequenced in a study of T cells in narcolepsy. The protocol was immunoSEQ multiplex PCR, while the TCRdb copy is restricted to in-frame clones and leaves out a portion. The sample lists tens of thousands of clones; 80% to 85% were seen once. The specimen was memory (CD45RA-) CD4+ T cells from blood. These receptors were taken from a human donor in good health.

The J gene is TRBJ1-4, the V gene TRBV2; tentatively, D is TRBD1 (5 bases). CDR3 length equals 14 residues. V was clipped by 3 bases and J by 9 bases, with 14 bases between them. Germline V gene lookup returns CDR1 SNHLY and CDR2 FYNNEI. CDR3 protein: CASSERGVGQKLFF. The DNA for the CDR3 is TGTGCCAGCAGTGAGAGGGGCGTAGGGCAAAAACTGTTTTTT.

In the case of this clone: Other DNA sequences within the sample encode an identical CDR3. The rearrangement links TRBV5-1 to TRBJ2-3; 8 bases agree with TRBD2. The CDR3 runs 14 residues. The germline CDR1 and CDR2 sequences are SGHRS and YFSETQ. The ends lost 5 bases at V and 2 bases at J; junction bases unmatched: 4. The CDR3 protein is CASRRGGSTDTQYF. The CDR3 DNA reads TGCGCCAGCAGGCGCGGGGGGTCCACAGATACGCAGTATTTT.

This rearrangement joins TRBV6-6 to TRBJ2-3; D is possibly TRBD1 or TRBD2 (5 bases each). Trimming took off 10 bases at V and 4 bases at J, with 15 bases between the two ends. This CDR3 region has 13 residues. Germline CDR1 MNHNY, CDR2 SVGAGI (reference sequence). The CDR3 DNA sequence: TGTGCCACCTCGGGGTTAGGGGCAGATACGCAGTATTTT. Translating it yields CATSGLGADTQYF.

CDR3 sequence (DNA): TGTGCCAGCAGCCAATCACCTGTGACGTGGACCGGGGAGCTGTTTTTT. Translation: CASSQSPVTWTGELFF. The chain employs TRBV14 and TRBJ2-2; D unresolved. This CDR3 is built from 16 residues. Germline V gene sequence: CDR1 SGHDN, CDR2 FVKESK. V lost 2 bases, J lost 5 bases, and 15 bases lay in between.

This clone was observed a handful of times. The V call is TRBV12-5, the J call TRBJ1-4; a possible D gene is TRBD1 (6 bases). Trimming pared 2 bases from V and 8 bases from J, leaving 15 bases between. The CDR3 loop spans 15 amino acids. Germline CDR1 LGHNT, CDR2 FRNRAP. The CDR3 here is CASGLNTGRREKLFF. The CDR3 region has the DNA TGTGCTAGTGGTTTGAACACAGGGAGGCGGGAAAAACTGTTTTTT.

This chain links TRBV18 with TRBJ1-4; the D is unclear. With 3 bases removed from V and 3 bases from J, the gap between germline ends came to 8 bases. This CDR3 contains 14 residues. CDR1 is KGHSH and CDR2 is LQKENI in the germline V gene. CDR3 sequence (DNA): TGTGCCAGCTCACCGGAGCTGGCTAATGAAAAACTGTTTTTT. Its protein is CASSPELANEKLFF.

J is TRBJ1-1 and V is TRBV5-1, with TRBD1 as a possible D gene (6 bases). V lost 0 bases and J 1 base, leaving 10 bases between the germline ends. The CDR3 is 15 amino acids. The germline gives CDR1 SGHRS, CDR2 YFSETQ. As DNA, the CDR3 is TGCGCCAGCAGCTTGGGAGGGACAAAGAACACTGAAGCTTTCTTT. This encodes CASSLGGTKNTEAFF.

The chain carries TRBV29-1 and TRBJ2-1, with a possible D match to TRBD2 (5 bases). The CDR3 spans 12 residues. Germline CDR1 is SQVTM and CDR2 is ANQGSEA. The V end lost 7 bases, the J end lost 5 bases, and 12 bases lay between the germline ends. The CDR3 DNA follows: TGCAGCGATTCCGGGATCCACAATGAGCAGTTCTTC. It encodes CSDSGIHNEQFF.

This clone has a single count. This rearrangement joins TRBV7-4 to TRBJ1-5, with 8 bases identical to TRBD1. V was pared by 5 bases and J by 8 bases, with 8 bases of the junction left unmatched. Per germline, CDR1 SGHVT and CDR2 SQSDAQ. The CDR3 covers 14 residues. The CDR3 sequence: CASSLLRGREPQHF. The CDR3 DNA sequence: TGTGCCAGCAGCCTCCTCAGGGGGCGGGAGCCCCAGCATTTT.

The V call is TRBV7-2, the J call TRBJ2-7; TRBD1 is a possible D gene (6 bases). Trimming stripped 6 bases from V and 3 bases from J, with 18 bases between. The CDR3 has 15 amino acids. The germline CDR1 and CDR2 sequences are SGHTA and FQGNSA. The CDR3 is CASSPDPGQIYEQYF. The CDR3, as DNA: TGTGCCAGCAGTCCCGATCCGGGACAAATCTACGAGCAGTACTTC. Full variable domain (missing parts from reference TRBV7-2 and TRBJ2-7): GAGVSQSPSNKVTEKGKDVELRCDPISGHTALYWYRQSLGQGLEFLIYFQGNSAPDKSGLPSDRFSAERTGGSVSTLTIQRTQQEDSAVYLCASSPDPGQIYEQYFGPGTRLTVT.

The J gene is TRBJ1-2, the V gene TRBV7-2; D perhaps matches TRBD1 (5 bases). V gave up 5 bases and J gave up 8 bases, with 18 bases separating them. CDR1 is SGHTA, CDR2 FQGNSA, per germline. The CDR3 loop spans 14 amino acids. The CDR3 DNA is TGTGCCAGCAGCCTGCCCGGGGCAGGTGGAGGCTACACCTTC. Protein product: CASSLPGAGGGYTF.

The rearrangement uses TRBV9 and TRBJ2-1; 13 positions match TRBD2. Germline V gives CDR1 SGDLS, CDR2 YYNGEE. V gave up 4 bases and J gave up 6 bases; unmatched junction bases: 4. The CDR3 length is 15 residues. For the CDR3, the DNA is TGTGCCAGCAGCCCCCGGACTAGCGGGAGCAATGAGCAGTTCTTC. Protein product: CASSPRTSGSNEQFF.

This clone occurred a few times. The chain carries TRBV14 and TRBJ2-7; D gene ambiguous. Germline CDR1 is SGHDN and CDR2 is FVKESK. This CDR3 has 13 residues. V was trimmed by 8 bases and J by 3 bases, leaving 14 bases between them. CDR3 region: CASRTSGDYEQYF. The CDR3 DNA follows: TGTGCCAGCCGAACTTCTGGTGACTACGAGCAGTACTTC.

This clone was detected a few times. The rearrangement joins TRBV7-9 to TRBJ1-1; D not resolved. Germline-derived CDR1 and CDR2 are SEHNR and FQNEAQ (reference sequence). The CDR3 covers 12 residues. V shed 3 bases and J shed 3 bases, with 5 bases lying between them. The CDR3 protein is CASSFPYTEAFF. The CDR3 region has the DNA TGTGCCAGCAGCTTTCCCTACACTGAAGCTTTCTTT. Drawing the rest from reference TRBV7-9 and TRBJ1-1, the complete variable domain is DTGVSQNPRHKITKRGQNVTFRCDPISEHNRLYWYRQTLGQGPEFLTYFQNEAQLEKSRLLSDRFSAERPKGSFSTLEIQRTEQGDSAMYLCASSFPYTEAFFGQGTRLTVV.

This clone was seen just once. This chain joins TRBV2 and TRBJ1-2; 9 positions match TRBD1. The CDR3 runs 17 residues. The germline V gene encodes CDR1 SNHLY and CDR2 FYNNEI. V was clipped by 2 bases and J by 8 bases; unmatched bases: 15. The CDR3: CASSERTGVPPPEGYTF. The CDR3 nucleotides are TGTGCCAGCAGTGAAAGGACAGGGGTCCCCCCCCCTGAGGGCTACACCTTC.

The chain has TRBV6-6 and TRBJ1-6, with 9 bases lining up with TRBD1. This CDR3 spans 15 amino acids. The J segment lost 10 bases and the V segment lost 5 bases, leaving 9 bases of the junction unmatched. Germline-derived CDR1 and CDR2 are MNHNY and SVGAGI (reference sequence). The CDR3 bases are TGTGCCAGCAGTGGCCCGGGACAGGGTACCTCACCCCTCCACTTT. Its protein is CASSGPGQGTSPLHF.

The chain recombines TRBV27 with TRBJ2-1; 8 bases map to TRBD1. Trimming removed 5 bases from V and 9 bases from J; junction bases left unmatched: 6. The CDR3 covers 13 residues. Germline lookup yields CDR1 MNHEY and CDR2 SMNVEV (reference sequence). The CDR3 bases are TGTGCCAGCAGTCCGGTGACAGGGGTTGAGCAGTTCTTC. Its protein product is CASSPVTGVEQFF.

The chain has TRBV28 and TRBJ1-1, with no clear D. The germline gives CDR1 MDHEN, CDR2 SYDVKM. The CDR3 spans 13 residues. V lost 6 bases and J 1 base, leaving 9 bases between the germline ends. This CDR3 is CASRPAPNTEAFF. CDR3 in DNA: TGTGCCAGCAGACCCGCACCGAACACTGAAGCTTTCTTT.

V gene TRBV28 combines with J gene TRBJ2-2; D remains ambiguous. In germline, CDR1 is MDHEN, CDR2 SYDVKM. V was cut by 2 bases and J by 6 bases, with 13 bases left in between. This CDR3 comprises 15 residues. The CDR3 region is CASSLNIRAPGELFF. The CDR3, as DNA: TGTGCCAGCAGTTTAAATATAAGGGCTCCCGGGGAGCTGTTTTTT.

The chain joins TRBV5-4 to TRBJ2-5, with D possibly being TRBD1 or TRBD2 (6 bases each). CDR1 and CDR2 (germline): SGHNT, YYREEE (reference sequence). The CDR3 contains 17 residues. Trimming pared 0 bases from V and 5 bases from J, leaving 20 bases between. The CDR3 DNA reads TGTGCCAGCAGCTTGGCCCCCAACCCGGGGGCGCATGAGACCCAGTACTTC. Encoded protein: CASSLAPNPGAHETQYF.

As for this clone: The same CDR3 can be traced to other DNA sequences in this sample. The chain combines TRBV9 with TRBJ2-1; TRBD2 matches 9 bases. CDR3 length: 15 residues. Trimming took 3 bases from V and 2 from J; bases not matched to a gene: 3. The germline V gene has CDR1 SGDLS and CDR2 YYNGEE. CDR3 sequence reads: CASSGLAVPYNEQFF. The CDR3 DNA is TGTGCCAGCAGCGGACTAGCGGTCCCCTACAATGAGCAGTTCTTC. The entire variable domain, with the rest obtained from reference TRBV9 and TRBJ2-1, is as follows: DSGVTQTPKHLITATGQRVTLRCSPRSGDLSVYWYQQSLDQGLQFLIQYYNGEERAKGNILERFSAQQFPDLHSELNLSSLELGDSALYFCASSGLAVPYNEQFFGPGTRLTVL.

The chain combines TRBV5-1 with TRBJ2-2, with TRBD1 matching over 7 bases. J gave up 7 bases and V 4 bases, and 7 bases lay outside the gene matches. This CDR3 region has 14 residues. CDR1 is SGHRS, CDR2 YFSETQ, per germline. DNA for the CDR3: TGCGCCAGCAGCCCCGGACAGGTGGACGGGGAGCTGTTTTTT. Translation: CASSPGQVDGELFF.

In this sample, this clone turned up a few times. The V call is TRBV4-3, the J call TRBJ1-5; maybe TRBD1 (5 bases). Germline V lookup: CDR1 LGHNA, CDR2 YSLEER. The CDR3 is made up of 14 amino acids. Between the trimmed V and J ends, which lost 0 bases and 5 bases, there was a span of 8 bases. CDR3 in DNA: TGCGCCAGCAGCCAAGATCCAGGGTATCAGCCCCAGCATTTT. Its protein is CASSQDPGYQPQHF.

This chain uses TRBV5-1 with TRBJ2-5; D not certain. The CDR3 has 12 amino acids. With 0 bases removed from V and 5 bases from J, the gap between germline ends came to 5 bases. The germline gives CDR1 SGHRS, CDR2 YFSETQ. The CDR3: CASSLGSETQYF. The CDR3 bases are TGCGCCAGCAGCTTGGGGTCGGAGACCCAGTACTTC.

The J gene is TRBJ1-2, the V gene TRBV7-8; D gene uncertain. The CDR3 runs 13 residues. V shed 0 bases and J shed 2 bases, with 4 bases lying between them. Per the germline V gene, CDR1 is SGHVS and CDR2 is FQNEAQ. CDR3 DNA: TGTGCCAGCAGCTTAGCGGAGAACTATGGCTACACCTTC. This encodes CASSLAENYGYTF.